Listed here are 10 T cell receptor beta chains from one sample, sequenced in a study of OX40 agonist ivuxolimab in advanced cancers. Data came from immunoSEQ multiplex PCR; TCRdb stores just in-frame clones and leaves some out. The sample has around 26,000 clones, about 85% seen once. The sample in question was CD4+ or CD8+ T cells sorted from blood, obtained in a trial of the OX40 agonist ivuxolimab. These receptor sequences come from an adult with an advanced solid tumor such as melanoma, head and neck, liver or kidney cancer.

The rearrangement uses TRBV6-4 and TRBJ2-1, with 11 bases fitting TRBD2. Germline values: CDR1 MRHNA, CDR2 SNTAGT. After removal of 3 bases from V and 7 bases from J, the junction contained 5 bases not matched to a gene. The CDR3 has 15 amino acids. The CDR3 sequence: CASSDSSGGTNEQFF. The CDR3 DNA is TGTGCCAGCAGTGATTCTAGCGGGGGGACTAATGAGCAGTTCTTC.

This clone occurred a few times. V usage is TRBV19 and J usage is TRBJ2-3; TRBD2 aligns across 10 bases. The CDR3 spans 18 residues. J was trimmed by 2 bases and V by 3 bases; bases with no gene match: 11. Germline values: CDR1 LNHDA, CDR2 SQIVND (reference sequence). The CDR3 region is CASSMATPSGGYTDTQYF. In DNA form, the CDR3 reads TGTGCCAGTAGTATGGCCACCCCTAGCGGGGGCTACACAGATACGCAGTATTTT.

This chain uses TRBV7-2 with TRBJ2-7; D is perhaps TRBD2 (6 bases). Looked up from germline, CDR1 is SGHTA and CDR2 is FQGNSA. Trimming shortened V by 5 bases and J by 1 base, and 21 bases separated the two germline ends. The CDR3 runs 17 residues. The CDR3 sequence is CASSALLEGADSYEQYF. DNA for the CDR3: TGTGCCAGCAGCGCCCTCCTGGAGGGAGCGGATTCCTACGAGCAGTACTTC.

This clone was detected a few times. The V gene is TRBV4-3, the J gene TRBJ1-1, with D hard to call. This CDR3 is 16 amino acids long. Trimming cost V 0 bases and J 0 bases, with 11 bases left between them. Germline CDR1 is LGHNA and CDR2 is YSLEER. CDR3 sequence: CASSQDPRDVNTEAFF. CDR3 coding DNA: TGCGCCAGCAGCCAAGATCCGAGAGACGTGAACACTGAAGCTTTCTTT.

By its share, this clone is medium-sized. The chain is built from TRBV5-1 and TRBJ1-2, with a possible D match to TRBD1 (6 bases). The germline gives CDR1 SGHRS, CDR2 YFSETQ. This CDR3 is 13 amino acids long. Trimming removed 0 bases from V and 4 bases from J, with 7 bases in between. CDR3 protein: CASSLDRAYGYTF. The CDR3 region has the DNA TGCGCCAGCAGCTTGGACAGGGCCTATGGCTACACCTTC.

This sequence joins TRBV15 and TRBJ2-4; the D gene could be TRBD1 or TRBD2 (6 bases each). Per the germline V gene, CDR1 is LNHNV and CDR2 is YYDKDF (reference sequence). CDR3 length: 16 residues. V lost 5 bases to trimming and J lost 1 base, with 15 bases between them. CDR3 residues: CATSPGAPGAKNIQYF. DNA of the CDR3: TGTGCCACCAGCCCGGGGGCCCCAGGGGCCAAAAACATTCAGTACTTC.

The chain is built from TRBV30 and TRBJ2-5; the D call may be TRBD1 or TRBD2 (5 bases each). The DNA end favors TRBJ2-7, so the J call may be wrong. Germline-derived CDR1 and CDR2 are GTSNPN and SVGIG (reference sequence). This CDR3 comprises 12 residues. The CDR3 sequence is CAWSARGYEQYF. In nucleotides, the CDR3 is TGTGCCTGGAGTGCGAGGGGATACGAGCAGTACTTC.

This chain uses TRBV7-9 with TRBJ2-7; 7 bases line up with TRBD1. The CDR3 runs 14 residues. The germline CDR1 and CDR2 sequences are SEHNR and FQNEAQ (reference sequence). Unmatched junction bases numbered 4, after V lost 4 bases and J lost 1 base. The CDR3 protein is CASSSPGQSYEQYF. Here the CDR3 DNA reads TGTGCCAGCAGCTCGCCGGGACAGTCCTACGAGCAGTACTTC.

This clone showed up just a few times. The V gene is TRBV19, the J gene TRBJ2-2, with 9 bases that match TRBD2. V shed 5 bases, J shed 8 bases, and the junction held 9 bases outside the gene matches. In germline, CDR1 is LNHDA, CDR2 SQIVND (reference sequence). The length of the CDR3 is 15 residues. The CDR3 DNA is TGTGCCAGTAGTGGGTTAGCGGGAGATCCGGGGGAGCTGTTTTTT. Translated: CASSGLAGDPGELFF.

The genes are TRBV14 and TRBJ2-1; D gene unclear. Germline CDR1 is SGHDN and CDR2 is FVKESK. This CDR3 comprises 13 residues. Deletions cut 4 bases from V and 4 bases from J, with 8 bases between. As DNA, the CDR3 is TGTGCCAGCAGCCTACTTATATACAATGAGCAGTTCTTC. Translating it yields CASSLLIYNEQFF.